Reported below is one T cell receptor (beta chain). Its antigen is not known. At testing, patients were 2 to 39 years old, with reduced naive and increased memory T-cell proportions. This sample is part of a study of regulatory T cells. Regarding the study as a whole: Hydrophobic residues at CDR3 positions 6 and 7 were enriched in conventional CD4+ T cells of CD3G-deficient patients. Skewed V and J usage and few unique V-J pairs marked patient repertoires, most in Tregs.

Germline-derived CDR1 and CDR2 are MNHNS and SASEGT. The CDR3 is 13 residues long. Trimming pared 1 base from V and 5 bases from J, leaving 9 bases between. The PCR used 52 TRBV and 13 TRBJ primers. The protocol was immunoSEQ multiplex PCR, while the TCRdb copy is restricted to in-frame clones and leaves out a portion. This sample has 30,000 to 40,000 clones; roughly 90% occur once, and the top ten carry 2.4%. Sequenced input: conventional CD4+ T cells sorted from blood. This chain joins TRBV6-1 and TRBJ2-7, with a tentative D call TRBD2 (5 bases). This clonotype originated in a person aged 18 to 29 with CD3G deficiency. The CDR3 spells CASSEDAEDEQYF. The CDR3 nucleotides read TGTGCCAGCAGTGAAGACGCGGAGGACGAGCAGTACTTC.